The 17 T cell receptor beta chains in this list originate from one sample, sequenced in a study of lymphopenia after photon versus proton radiotherapy. Method: immunoSEQ multiplex PCR; TCRdb's copy keeps in-frame clones and lacks some. The sample holds 150,000 to 200,000 clones, around nine tenths seen once. Here the sequenced sample was peripheral blood, taken from a patient treated with photon-based radiotherapy. These receptors all stem from a man aged 50 to 60 with gastric cancer.

V gene TRBV6-5 combines with J gene TRBJ1-1; no clear D. Germline V gene data show CDR1 as MNHEY and CDR2 as SVGAGI. This CDR3 is 13 amino acids long. Deletions cut 0 bases from V and 5 bases from J, with 7 bases between. CDR3 in amino acids: CASSYSRETEAFF. Here the CDR3 DNA reads TGTGCCAGCAGTTACTCGAGAGAAACTGAAGCTTTCTTT.

J is TRBJ2-1 and V is TRBV29-1; perhaps TRBD1 as D (6 bases). The V gene's germline CDR1 is SQVTM and CDR2 ANQGSEA. Between the trimmed V and J ends, which lost 5 bases and 1 base, there was a span of 9 bases. This CDR3 is 13 amino acids long. The CDR3 DNA is TGCAGCGTTCGACAGGATTCCTACAATGAGCAGTTCTTC. Amino acids: CSVRQDSYNEQFF.

The V gene is TRBV11-3, the J gene TRBJ2-1; 8 bases agree with TRBD1. Germline V gene lookup returns CDR1 SGHNT and CDR2 YENEEA. This CDR3 has 14 residues. Unmatched junction bases numbered 7, after V lost 4 bases and J lost 8 bases. The CDR3, as DNA: TGTGCCAGCAGCTCCGGACAGGGTCCCGATGAGCAGTTCTTC. Residues: CASSSGQGPDEQFF.

The chain carries TRBV29-1 and TRBJ1-2, with D possibly TRBD1 on 5 matching bases. Germline-derived CDR1 and CDR2 are SQVTM and ANQGSEA. The CDR3 spans 12 residues. The CDR3 coding sequence is TGCAGTTCCAGGGAAGGGAACTATGGCTACACCTTC. Residues: CSSREGNYGYTF.

V usage is TRBV18 and J usage is TRBJ2-7, with 10 bases identical to TRBD1. V shed 3 bases and J 0 bases; nucleotides not matched to a gene: 11. Looked up from germline, CDR1 is KGHSH and CDR2 is LQKENI. CDR3 size: 18 residues. The CDR3 DNA is TGTGCCAGCTCACCGGGGACAGGGGCAGAAAGGGTCTCCTACGAGCAGTACTTC. Amino acid sequence: CASSPGTGAERVSYEQYF.

V and J are TRBV19 and TRBJ1-1; no clear D. Trimming cost V 2 bases and J 0 bases, with 13 bases left between them. The CDR3 length is 16 residues. CDR1 and CDR2 (germline): LNHDA, SQIVND (reference sequence). CDR3 in amino acids: CASSISGSTVNTEAFF. The CDR3 DNA reads as TGTGCCAGTAGTATAAGTGGCTCAACAGTGAACACTGAAGCTTTCTTT.

V usage is TRBV28 and J usage is TRBJ2-7; TRBD1 agrees at 8 bases. CDR1 and CDR2 from the germline V gene are MDHEN and SYDVKM. Trimming at V came to 10 bases and at J to 2 bases, leaving 4 bases not matched to a gene. The CDR3 runs 12 residues. Written as DNA, the CDR3 is TGTGCCACTGAGACAGGGGCCTACGAGCAGTACTTC. Protein: CATETGAYEQYF.

The chain uses TRBV15 and TRBJ2-1; 7 nucleotides align to TRBD2. Germline lookup yields CDR1 LNHNV and CDR2 YYDKDF (reference sequence). V was pared by 1 base and J by 6 bases, with 15 bases of the junction left unmatched. This CDR3 is built from 18 residues. CDR3 in amino acids: CATSRGPQMGGPGNEQFF. The CDR3 DNA sequence: TGTGCCACCAGCAGAGGCCCCCAAATGGGAGGGCCAGGCAATGAGCAGTTCTTC.

J is TRBJ1-1 and V is TRBV5-6, with D hard to call. This CDR3 has 13 residues. Per the germline V gene, CDR1 is SGHDT and CDR2 is YYEEEE. The V end was cut by 9 bases, the J end by 0 bases, with 12 bases between. The CDR3 loop is CATKAQLNTEAFF. The CDR3 DNA reads as TGTGCCACCAAGGCACAGCTGAACACTGAAGCTTTCTTT. Drawing the rest from reference TRBV5-6 and TRBJ1-1, the complete variable domain is DAGVTQSPTHLIKTRGQQVTLRCSPKSGHDTVSWYQQALGQGPQFIFQYYEEEERQRGNFPDRFSGHQFPNYSSELNVNALLLGDSALYLCATKAQLNTEAFFGQGTRLTVV.

The J gene is TRBJ1-5, the V gene TRBV18; D is unclear. Between the trimmed V and J ends, which lost 4 bases and 3 bases, there was a span of 13 bases. From germline, CDR1 is KGHSH and CDR2 LQKENI. There are 15 residues in the CDR3. The DNA of the CDR3 is TGTGCCAGCTCACTCTACGGGTCGGACAATCAGCCCCAGCATTTT. Translation: CASSLYGSDNQPQHF.

The chain recombines TRBV5-1 with TRBJ1-3; tentative D call: TRBD1 (5 bases). V lost 4 bases and J 1 base, leaving 15 bases between the germline ends. CDR1 is SGHRS and CDR2 is YFSETQ in the germline V gene. The CDR3 loop spans 16 amino acids. The CDR3 sequence: CASSRTSGTSGNTIYF. CDR3 DNA sequence: TGCGCCAGCAGCCGAACCTCCGGGACGTCTGGAAACACCATATATTTT.

V usage is TRBV7-8 and J usage is TRBJ2-7, with 10 bases matching TRBD2. This CDR3 has 13 residues. Germline V gives CDR1 SGHVS, CDR2 FQNEAQ. J was trimmed by 12 bases and V by 9 bases; bases with no gene match: 14. For the CDR3, the DNA is TGTGCCAGTTCTAGCGGGAGCCCGAATGAACGGTACTTC. It translates to CASSSGSPNERYF.

J is TRBJ1-1 and V is TRBV7-2; perhaps TRBD1 as D (5 bases). CDR3 length: 14 amino acids. V was shortened by 5 bases and J by 5 bases, with 15 bases between the two germline ends. Looked up from germline, CDR1 is SGHTA and CDR2 is FQGNSA. In DNA, the CDR3 is TGTGCCAGCAGCCCCCGGGGCCTTCGGACTGAAGCTTTCTTT. Encoded protein: CASSPRGLRTEAFF.

V and J are TRBV5-6 and TRBJ2-2; the D is unclear. This CDR3 contains 13 residues. Trimming removed 4 bases from V and 4 bases from J, with 8 bases in between. Germline V lookup: CDR1 SGHDT, CDR2 YYEEEE. CDR3 DNA sequence: TGTGCCAGCAGCCCCCGCCGCACCGGGGAGCTGTTTTTT. Protein sequence: CASSPRRTGELFF.

The chain uses TRBV30 and TRBJ2-2; unclear D gene. Germline values: CDR1 GTSNPN, CDR2 SVGIG (reference sequence). CDR3 size: 12 residues. V gave up 4 bases and J gave up 4 bases, with 7 bases separating them. The CDR3 bases are TGTGCCTGGAAGTTGCGCACCGGGGAGCTGTTTTTT. As protein: CAWKLRTGELFF.

The chain recombines TRBV4-1 with TRBJ2-7; D perhaps matches TRBD2 (6 bases). V was shortened by 0 bases and J by 2 bases, with 11 bases between the two germline ends. The CDR3 totals 15 residues. Germline CDR1 reads MGHRA; CDR2 reads YSYEKL. Here the CDR3 DNA reads TGCGCCAGCAGCCAAGATGACGGGAGTACCTACGAGCAGTACTTC. It yields the protein CASSQDDGSTYEQYF.

This chain joins TRBV4-1 and TRBJ1-1, with a possible D match to TRBD1 (6 bases). Germline-derived CDR1 and CDR2 are MGHRA and YSYEKL. V gave up 1 base and J gave up 1 base, with 10 bases separating them. The CDR3 length is 15 residues. CDR3 residues: CASSQVQGSNTEAFF. DNA of the CDR3: TGCGCCAGCAGCCAAGTGCAGGGGTCGAACACTGAAGCTTTCTTT.